The text below deals with one TCR beta chain. This sample was taken from a study of Graves' ophthalmopathy and Graves' hyperthyroidism. About the study: Ahead of any treatment, peripheral blood was obtained at the initial diagnosis.

Germline loops: CDR1 KGHSH, CDR2 LQKENI. The J segment lost 2 bases and the V segment lost 5 bases, leaving 2 bases of the junction unmatched. This CDR3 is 13 amino acids long. Amplifying from RNA transcripts, the study obtained TCR beta CDR3 regions. First-round RT-PCR used HTBI primers; second-round multiplex PCR followed. Each CDR3 protein is one row after TCRdb ran MiXCR on the multiplex PCR reads. The profile shows approximately 700,000 distinct CDR3 sequences, about two fifths of them singletons. Sequencing was performed on peripheral blood. This rearrangement joins TRBV18 to TRBJ2-5; 7 nucleotides line up with TRBD1. The origin of this receptor is an adult man with Graves' ophthalmopathy. CDR3 region: CASSSGGQETQYF. The CDR3 nucleotides are TGTGCCAGCTCATCAGGGGGTCAAGAGACCCAGTACTTC.